Presented here are 22 T cell receptor beta chains from one specimen sequenced in a study of blood T cell repertoires in COVID-19. Clones were read by immunoSEQ multiplex PCR, and TCRdb kept only the in-frame ones, dropping some. The table shows about 79,000 clones, with approximately 90% occurring only once. Sequenced input: peripheral blood. The source is a man aged 70 or older with active or convalescent COVID-19.

The genes are TRBV5-4 and TRBJ2-7, with TRBD1 as a possible D gene (6 bases). CDR3 size: 14 residues. V was cut by 3 bases and J by 6 bases, with 16 bases left in between. From germline, CDR1 is SGHNT and CDR2 YYREEE (reference sequence). The CDR3: CASSYRVPDSEQYF. The CDR3 bases are TGTGCCAGCAGCTACAGGGTGCCGGACTCCGAGCAGTACTTC.

V gene TRBV30 combines with J gene TRBJ1-2; 8 bases agree with TRBD1. CDR3 length equals 13 residues. The J segment lost 8 bases and the V segment lost 3 bases, leaving 8 bases of the junction unmatched. Germline CDR1 reads GTSNPN; CDR2 reads SVGIG (reference sequence). The DNA for the CDR3 is TGTGCCTGGAGCCCGGGACAGGTGAGAGGCTACACCTTC. It encodes CAWSPGQVRGYTF.

V usage is TRBV2 and J usage is TRBJ2-1; 8 positions match TRBD2. Germline CDR1 and CDR2: SNHLY and FYNNEI. Trimming at V came to 5 bases and at J to 7 bases, leaving 10 bases not matched to a gene. The CDR3 covers 15 residues. The CDR3 DNA reads as TGTGCCAGCAGTTTTTCATTCCAGCGGGAGAATGAGCAGTTCTTC. Translating it yields CASSFSFQRENEQFF.

This clone was seen just once. The genes are TRBV7-2 and TRBJ2-7; 7 bases fit TRBD1. Trimming removed 3 bases from V and 3 bases from J; junction bases left unmatched: 8. The CDR3 extends over 15 amino acids. Germline assignment: CDR1 SGHTA and CDR2 FQGNSA. The CDR3 loop reads CASSFPGTVFYEQYF. CDR3 nucleotides: TGTGCCAGCAGCTTTCCCGGGACAGTCTTCTACGAGCAGTACTTC.

This chain joins TRBV2 and TRBJ2-4, with TRBD2 matching 7 bases. The J segment lost 6 bases and the V segment lost 6 bases, leaving 8 bases of the junction unmatched. Germline V CDR1 and CDR2: SNHLY, FYNNEI. The CDR3 is 14 residues long. The CDR3 sequence is CASRETGTINIQYF. As DNA, the CDR3 is TGTGCCAGCAGGGAAACCGGGACTATAAACATTCAGTACTTC.

The gene calls are TRBV5-4 and TRBJ1-2; D is uncertain. Germline V gene lookup returns CDR1 SGHNT and CDR2 YYREEE (reference sequence). V was trimmed by 3 bases and J by 3 bases, leaving 12 bases between them. This CDR3 has 14 amino acids. CDR3 protein: CASSSFSGDYGYTF. Written as DNA, the CDR3 is TGTGCCAGCAGCTCCTTTTCCGGAGACTATGGCTACACCTTC.

This chain links TRBV30 with TRBJ1-6, with D unclear. Per germline, CDR1 GTSNPN and CDR2 SVGIG (reference sequence). V lost 4 bases to trimming and J lost 4 bases, with 8 bases between them. The CDR3 covers 13 residues. As DNA, the CDR3 is TGTGCCTGGAATCAGGATTATAATTCACCCCTCCACTTT. Its protein is CAWNQDYNSPLHF.

The rearrangement uses TRBV9 and TRBJ2-1; D may be TRBD1 (6 bases). From germline, CDR1 is SGDLS and CDR2 YYNGEE. Trimming removed 1 base at V and 10 bases at J, with 15 bases between. The CDR3 runs 14 residues. The chain's CDR3 is CASSVMITQGEQFF. The CDR3 DNA sequence: TGTGCCAGCAGCGTAATGATCACTCAGGGGGAGCAGTTCTTC.

V is TRBV2 and J is TRBJ2-7; no clear D. Germline loops: CDR1 SNHLY, CDR2 FYNNEI. The CDR3 totals 11 residues. V gave up 4 bases and J gave up 4 bases, with 5 bases separating them. CDR3 loop: CASSGAYEQYF. CDR3 DNA: TGTGCCAGCAGTGGGGCTTACGAGCAGTACTTC.

The gene calls are TRBV19 and TRBJ1-5; 8 bases line up with TRBD1. CDR1 and CDR2 from the germline V gene are LNHDA and SQIVND (reference sequence). The CDR3 spans 17 residues. J was trimmed by 4 bases and V by 4 bases; bases with no gene match: 12. DNA of the CDR3: TGTGCCAGTAGTACATACTCAGGGGGCGAGAGAAATCAGCCCCAGCATTTT. It specifies CASSTYSGGERNQPQHF.

The chain employs TRBV6-1 and TRBJ2-1; 7 nucleotides match TRBD2. J was trimmed by 8 bases and V by 2 bases; bases with no gene match: 9. Germline loops: CDR1 MNHNS, CDR2 SASEGT. CDR3 size: 15 residues. The CDR3 reads CASSEPPGGNYEQFF. The CDR3 DNA is TGTGCCAGCAGTGAACCCCCGGGAGGAAACTATGAGCAGTTCTTC.

The rearrangement joins TRBV6-2 or TRBV6-3 to TRBJ2-5, with 14 bases fitting TRBD2. The ends lost 5 bases at V and 4 bases at J; junction bases unmatched: 6. The CDR3 loop spans 16 amino acids. CDR1 is MNHEY and CDR2 is SVGEGT in the germline V gene. CDR3 loop: CASSPGLAGALETQYF. CDR3 coding DNA: TGTGCCAGCAGTCCGGGACTAGCGGGAGCACTAGAGACCCAGTACTTC.

The rearrangement uses TRBV28 and TRBJ1-5; TRBD1 is a possible D gene (6 bases). This CDR3 contains 15 residues. V lost 4 bases and J lost 2, with 12 bases in between. CDR1 is MDHEN, CDR2 SYDVKM, per germline. DNA of the CDR3: TGTGCCAGCAGTTACAATGACAGGCGCAATCAGCCCCAGCATTTT. Protein product: CASSYNDRRNQPQHF.

The chain carries TRBV7-2 and TRBJ1-2; no reliable D call. Trimming left V 2 bases short and J 0 bases short, with 4 bases between. Per germline, CDR1 SGHTA and CDR2 FQGNSA. The CDR3 loop spans 13 amino acids. DNA for the CDR3: TGTGCCAGCAGCTTACAATCTAACTATGGCTACACCTTC. Residues: CASSLQSNYGYTF.

The chain links TRBV5-1 to TRBJ1-4; TRBD1 agrees at 11 bases. The CDR3 spans 16 residues. Trimming removed 4 bases from V and 6 bases from J; junction bases left unmatched: 8. Germline assignment: CDR1 SGHRS and CDR2 YFSETQ. As DNA, the CDR3 is TGCGCCAGCAGCAAAGGACCGGGACAGGGGGATGAAAAACTGTTTTTT. This translates into CASSKGPGQGDEKLFF.

In nucleotides, the CDR3 is TGTGCCAGCAGTTATTCGTCCTCGACAGCACCCTATGGCTACACCTTC. As protein: CASSYSSSTAPYGYTF. The chain recombines TRBV6-5 with TRBJ1-2; tentatively, D is TRBD1 (5 bases). CDR3 length: 16 residues. V dropped 3 bases and J dropped 4 bases, with 18 bases sitting between them. Per germline, CDR1 MNHEY and CDR2 SVGAGI.

The chain is built from TRBV30 and TRBJ2-7; D may be TRBD1 (6 bases). The V and J ends lost 5 bases and 5 bases respectively, with 16 bases between them. CDR1 is GTSNPN and CDR2 is SVGIG in the germline V gene (reference sequence). This CDR3 region has 13 residues. CDR3 sequence reads: CAWEQTGSHEQYF. The CDR3 nucleotides are TGTGCCTGGGAACAGACAGGTTCCCACGAGCAGTACTTC.

The V call is TRBV6-6, the J call TRBJ1-6, with 10 bases that match TRBD1. Germline V gene data show CDR1 as MNHNY and CDR2 as SVGAGI (reference sequence). This CDR3 has 18 residues. With V trimmed by 5 bases and J by 8 bases, 15 bases remained unmatched. CDR3 nucleotide sequence: TGTGCCAGCAGTCGATATCCCCCGGGACAGGGGTACTATTCACCCCTCCACTTT. It translates to CASSRYPPGQGYYSPLHF.

This rearrangement joins TRBV27 to TRBJ1-2; D remains ambiguous. The V end was cut by 2 bases, the J end by 7 bases, with 20 bases between. Germline CDR1 reads MNHEY; CDR2 reads SMNVEV (reference sequence). The CDR3 is made up of 16 amino acids. The CDR3 DNA is TGTGCCAGCAGTTTAAGGCCGGGAAACTACGAGGGTGGCTACACCTTC. Residues: CASSLRPGNYEGGYTF.

V usage is TRBV11-2 and J usage is TRBJ1-4; D is ambiguous. This CDR3 is built from 13 residues. Trimming pared 1 base from V and 5 bases from J, leaving 5 bases between. The germline gives CDR1 SGHAT, CDR2 FQNNGV. The DNA of the CDR3 is TGTGCCAGCAGCTTAGTGGAGAATGAAAAACTGTTTTTT. Translation gives CASSLVENEKLFF. The whole variable domain, remainder taken from reference TRBV11-2 and TRBJ1-4, is EAGVAQSPRYKIIEKRQSVAFWCNPISGHATLYWYQQILGQGPKLLIQFQNNGVVDDSQLPKDRFSAERLKGVDSTLKIQPAKLEDSAVYLCASSLVENEKLFFGSGTQLSVL.

The rearrangement joins TRBV3-1 (or the pseudogene TRBV3-2) to TRBJ1-5; TRBD1 matches at 9 bases. This CDR3 is built from 14 residues. V lost 1 base and J lost 5; bases outside the gene matches: 0. Germline V CDR1 and CDR2: LGHDT, YNNKEL (reference sequence). The CDR3 reads CASSQGTGDQPQHF. As DNA, the CDR3 is TGTGCCAGCAGCCAAGGGACAGGGGATCAGCCCCAGCATTTT.

The chain couples TRBV6-1 to TRBJ1-3, with 7 bases that match TRBD1. CDR3 length equals 15 residues. After removal of 2 bases from V and 5 bases from J, the junction contained 6 bases not matched to a gene. Germline loops: CDR1 MNHNS, CDR2 SASEGT. The CDR3 here is CASSEYQGERNTIYF. CDR3 nucleotides: TGTGCCAGCAGTGAATATCAGGGGGAAAGAAACACCATATATTTT.